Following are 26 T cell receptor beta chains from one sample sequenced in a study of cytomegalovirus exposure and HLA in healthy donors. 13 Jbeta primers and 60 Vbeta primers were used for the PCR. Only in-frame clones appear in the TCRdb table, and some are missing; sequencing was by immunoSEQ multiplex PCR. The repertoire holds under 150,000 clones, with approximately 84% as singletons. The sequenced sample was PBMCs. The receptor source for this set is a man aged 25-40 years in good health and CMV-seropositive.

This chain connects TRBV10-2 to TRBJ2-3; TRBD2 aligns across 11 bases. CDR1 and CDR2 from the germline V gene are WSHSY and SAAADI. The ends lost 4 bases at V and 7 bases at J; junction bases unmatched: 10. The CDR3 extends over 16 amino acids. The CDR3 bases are TGCGCCAGCAGTGGGGAACTAGCGGGGGACCCAAATACGCAGTATTTT. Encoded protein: CASSGELAGDPNTQYF.

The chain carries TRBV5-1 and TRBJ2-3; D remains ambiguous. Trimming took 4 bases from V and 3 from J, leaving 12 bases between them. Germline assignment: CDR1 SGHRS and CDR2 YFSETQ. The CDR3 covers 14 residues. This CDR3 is CASSMSVSTDTQYF. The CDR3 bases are TGCGCCAGCAGCATGTCCGTTAGTACAGATACGCAGTATTTT.

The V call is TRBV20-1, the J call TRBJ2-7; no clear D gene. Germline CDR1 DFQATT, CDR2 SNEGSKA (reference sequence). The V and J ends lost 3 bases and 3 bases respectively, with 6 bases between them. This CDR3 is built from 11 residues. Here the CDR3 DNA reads TGCAGTGCTAGCCTTGTCTACGAGCAGTACTTC. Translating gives CSASLVYEQYF.

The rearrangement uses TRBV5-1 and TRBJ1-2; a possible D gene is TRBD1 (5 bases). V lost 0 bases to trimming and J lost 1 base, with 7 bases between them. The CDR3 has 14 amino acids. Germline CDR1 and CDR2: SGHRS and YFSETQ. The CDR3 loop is CASSLDRNNYGYTF. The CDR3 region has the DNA TGCGCCAGCAGCTTGGACAGGAATAACTATGGCTACACCTTC.

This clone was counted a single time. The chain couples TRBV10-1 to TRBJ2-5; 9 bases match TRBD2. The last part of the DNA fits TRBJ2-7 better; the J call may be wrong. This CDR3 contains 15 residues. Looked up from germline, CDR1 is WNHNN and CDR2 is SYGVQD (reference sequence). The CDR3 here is CASSEGLAPTYEQYF. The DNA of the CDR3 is TGCGCCAGCAGTGAGGGACTAGCGCCGACCTACGAGCAGTACTTC.

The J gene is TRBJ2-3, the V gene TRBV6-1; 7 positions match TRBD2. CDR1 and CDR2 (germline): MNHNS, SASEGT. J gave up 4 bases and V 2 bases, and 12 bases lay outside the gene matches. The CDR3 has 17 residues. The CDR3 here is CASSERGEGRVADTQYF. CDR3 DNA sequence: TGTGCCAGCAGTGAACGAGGGGAGGGCCGGGTCGCAGATACGCAGTATTTT.

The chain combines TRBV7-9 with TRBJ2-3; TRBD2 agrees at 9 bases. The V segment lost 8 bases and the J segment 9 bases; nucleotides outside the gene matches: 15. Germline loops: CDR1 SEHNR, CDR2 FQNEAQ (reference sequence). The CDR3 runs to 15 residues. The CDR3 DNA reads TGTGCCAGCGCCGTAGGGCGGGGGGGCCTAGGAACGCAGTATTTT. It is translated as CASAVGRGGLGTQYF.

The CDR3 is CASTSEATSRGYTF. The CDR3 DNA is TGTGCCAGCACCTCTGAGGCGACTTCCCGAGGCTACACCTTC. The chain links TRBV2 to TRBJ1-2, with D uncertain. Trimming cost V 7 bases and J 8 bases, with 20 bases left between them. CDR1 is SNHLY, CDR2 FYNNEI, per germline. The CDR3 totals 14 residues.

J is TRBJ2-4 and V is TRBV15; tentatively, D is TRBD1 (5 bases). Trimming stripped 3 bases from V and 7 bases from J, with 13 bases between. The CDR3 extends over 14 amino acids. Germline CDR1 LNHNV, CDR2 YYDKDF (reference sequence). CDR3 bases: TGTGCCACCAGCAGTTTCCAGGGATCGAACATTCAGTACTTC. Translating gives CATSSFQGSNIQYF.

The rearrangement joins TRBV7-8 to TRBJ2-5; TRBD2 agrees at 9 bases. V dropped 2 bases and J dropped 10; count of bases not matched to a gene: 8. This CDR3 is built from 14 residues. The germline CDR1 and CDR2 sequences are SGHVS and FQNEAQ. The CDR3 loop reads CASSLMASGDIQYF. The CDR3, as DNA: TGTGCCAGCAGCTTAATGGCTAGCGGGGATATCCAGTACTTC.

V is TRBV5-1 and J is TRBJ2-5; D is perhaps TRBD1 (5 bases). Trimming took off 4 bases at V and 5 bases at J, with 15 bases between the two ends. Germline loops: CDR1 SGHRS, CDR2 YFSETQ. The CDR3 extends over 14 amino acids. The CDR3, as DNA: TGCGCCAGCAGCGGCGGCAGGGCCGGGGAGACCCAGTACTTC. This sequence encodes CASSGGRAGETQYF.

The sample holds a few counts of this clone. Here the CDR3 reads CASSYPGGWAFF. The CDR3, as DNA: TGTGCCAGCAGTTACCCGGGGGGATGGGCTTTCTTT. The chain couples TRBV6-6 to TRBJ1-1; D is perhaps TRBD1 (5 bases). This CDR3 region has 12 residues. Trimming stripped 2 bases from V and 11 bases from J, with 12 bases between. Germline assignment: CDR1 MNHNY and CDR2 SVGAGI (reference sequence).

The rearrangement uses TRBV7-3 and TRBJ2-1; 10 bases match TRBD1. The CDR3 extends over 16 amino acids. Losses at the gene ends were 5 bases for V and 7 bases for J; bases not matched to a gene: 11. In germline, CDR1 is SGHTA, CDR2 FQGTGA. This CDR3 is CASSGPTGGLPNEQFF. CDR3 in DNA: TGTGCCAGCAGCGGACCGACAGGGGGCCTTCCGAATGAGCAGTTCTTC.

The CDR3 coding sequence is TGTGCCAGCAGTCGAACCGGGACAGGGAGACCCCAGTACTTC. Its translation is CASSRTGTGRPQYF. The V gene is TRBV28, the J gene TRBJ2-5; 9 bases are shared with TRBD1. Per germline, CDR1 MDHEN and CDR2 SYDVKM. Trimming at V came to 5 bases and at J to 9 bases, leaving 10 bases not matched to a gene. The CDR3 extends over 14 amino acids.

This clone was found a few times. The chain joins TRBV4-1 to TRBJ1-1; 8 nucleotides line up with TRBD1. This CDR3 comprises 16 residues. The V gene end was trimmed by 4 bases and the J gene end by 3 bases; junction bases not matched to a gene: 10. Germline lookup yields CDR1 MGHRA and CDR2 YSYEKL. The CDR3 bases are TGCGCCAGCAGCCTCACAGGGACAGGATGGGACACTGAAGCTTTCTTT. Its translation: CASSLTGTGWDTEAFF.

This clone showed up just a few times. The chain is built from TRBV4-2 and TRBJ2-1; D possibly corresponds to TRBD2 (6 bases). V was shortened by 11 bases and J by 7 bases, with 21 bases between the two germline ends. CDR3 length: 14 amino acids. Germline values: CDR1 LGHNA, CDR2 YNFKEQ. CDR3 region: CAVTIGGVGNEQFF. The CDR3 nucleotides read TGTGCCGTAACGATAGGCGGGGTGGGAAATGAGCAGTTCTTC.

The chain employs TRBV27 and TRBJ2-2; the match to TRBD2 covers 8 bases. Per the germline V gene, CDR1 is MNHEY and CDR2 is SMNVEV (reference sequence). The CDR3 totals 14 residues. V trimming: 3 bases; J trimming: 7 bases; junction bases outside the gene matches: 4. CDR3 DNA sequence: TGTGCCAGCAGTTTTTTGCGGGGGGACGGGGAGCTGTTTTTT. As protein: CASSFLRGDGELFF.

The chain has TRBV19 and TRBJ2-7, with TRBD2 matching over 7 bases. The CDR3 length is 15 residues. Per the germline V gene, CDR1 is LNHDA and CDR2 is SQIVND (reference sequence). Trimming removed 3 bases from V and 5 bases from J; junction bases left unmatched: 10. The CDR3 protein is CASSMTIAGSDEQYF. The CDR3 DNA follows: TGTGCCAGTAGTATGACAATAGCGGGCTCTGACGAGCAGTACTTC.

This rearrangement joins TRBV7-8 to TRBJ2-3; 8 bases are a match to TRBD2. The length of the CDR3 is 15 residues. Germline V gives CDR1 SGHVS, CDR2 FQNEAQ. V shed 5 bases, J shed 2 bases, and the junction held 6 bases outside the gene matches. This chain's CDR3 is CASSPREGHTDTQYF. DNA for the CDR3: TGTGCCAGCAGCCCCCGGGAGGGACACACAGATACGCAGTATTTT.

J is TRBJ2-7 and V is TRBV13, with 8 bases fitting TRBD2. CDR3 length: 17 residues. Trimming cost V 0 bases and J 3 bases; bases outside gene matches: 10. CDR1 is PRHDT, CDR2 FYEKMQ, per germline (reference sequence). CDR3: CASSLGLAGAEVYEQYF. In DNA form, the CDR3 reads TGTGCCAGCAGCTTAGGGCTAGCGGGTGCAGAGGTCTACGAGCAGTACTTC. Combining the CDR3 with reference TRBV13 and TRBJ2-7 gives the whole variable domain AAGVIQSPRHLIKEKRETATLKCYPIPRHDTVYWYQQGPGQDPQFLISFYEKMQSDKGSIPDRFSAQQFSDYHSELNMSSLELGDSALYFCASSLGLAGAEVYEQYFGPGTRLTVT.

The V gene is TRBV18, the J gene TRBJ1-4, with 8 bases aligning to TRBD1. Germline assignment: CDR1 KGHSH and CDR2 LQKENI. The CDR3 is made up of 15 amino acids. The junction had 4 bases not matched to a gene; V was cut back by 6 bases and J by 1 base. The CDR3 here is CASSPTGGTNEKLFF. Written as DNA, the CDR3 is TGTGCCAGCTCCCCCACAGGGGGAACTAATGAAAAACTGTTTTTT.

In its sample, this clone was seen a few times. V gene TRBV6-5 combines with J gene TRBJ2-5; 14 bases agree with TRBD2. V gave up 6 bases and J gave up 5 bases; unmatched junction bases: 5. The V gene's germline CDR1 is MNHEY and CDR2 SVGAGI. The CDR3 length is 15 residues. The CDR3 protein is CASSQTSGGAETQYF. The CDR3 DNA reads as TGTGCCAGCAGCCAGACTAGCGGGGGGGCCGAGACCCAGTACTTC.

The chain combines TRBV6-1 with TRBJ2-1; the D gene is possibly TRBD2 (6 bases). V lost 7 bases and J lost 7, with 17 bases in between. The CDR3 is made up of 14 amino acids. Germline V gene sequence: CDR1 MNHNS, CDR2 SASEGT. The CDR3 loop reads CASTRREGSNEQFF. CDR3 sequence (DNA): TGTGCCAGCACTCGGAGGGAAGGGAGTAATGAGCAGTTCTTC.

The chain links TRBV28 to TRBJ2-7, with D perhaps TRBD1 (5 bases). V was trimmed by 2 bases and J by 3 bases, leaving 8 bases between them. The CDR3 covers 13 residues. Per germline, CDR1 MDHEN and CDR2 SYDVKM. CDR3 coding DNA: TGTGCCAGCAGTTTAAGGGGAAGCTACGAGCAGTACTTC. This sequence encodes CASSLRGSYEQYF.

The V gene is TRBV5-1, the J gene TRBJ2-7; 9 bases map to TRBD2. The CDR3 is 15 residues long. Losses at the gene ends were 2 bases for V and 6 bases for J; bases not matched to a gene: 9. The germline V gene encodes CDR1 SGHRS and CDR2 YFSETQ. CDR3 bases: TGCGCCAGCAGCTTAGTAGCGGGAGTTGACGCCGAGCAGTACTTC. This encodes CASSLVAGVDAEQYF.

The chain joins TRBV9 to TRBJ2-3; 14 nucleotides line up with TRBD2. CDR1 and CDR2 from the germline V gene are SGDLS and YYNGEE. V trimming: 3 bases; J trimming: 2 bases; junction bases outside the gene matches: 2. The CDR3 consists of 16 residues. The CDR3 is CASSGGLAGVTDTQYF. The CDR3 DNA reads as TGTGCCAGCAGCGGGGGACTAGCGGGGGTCACAGATACGCAGTATTTT.